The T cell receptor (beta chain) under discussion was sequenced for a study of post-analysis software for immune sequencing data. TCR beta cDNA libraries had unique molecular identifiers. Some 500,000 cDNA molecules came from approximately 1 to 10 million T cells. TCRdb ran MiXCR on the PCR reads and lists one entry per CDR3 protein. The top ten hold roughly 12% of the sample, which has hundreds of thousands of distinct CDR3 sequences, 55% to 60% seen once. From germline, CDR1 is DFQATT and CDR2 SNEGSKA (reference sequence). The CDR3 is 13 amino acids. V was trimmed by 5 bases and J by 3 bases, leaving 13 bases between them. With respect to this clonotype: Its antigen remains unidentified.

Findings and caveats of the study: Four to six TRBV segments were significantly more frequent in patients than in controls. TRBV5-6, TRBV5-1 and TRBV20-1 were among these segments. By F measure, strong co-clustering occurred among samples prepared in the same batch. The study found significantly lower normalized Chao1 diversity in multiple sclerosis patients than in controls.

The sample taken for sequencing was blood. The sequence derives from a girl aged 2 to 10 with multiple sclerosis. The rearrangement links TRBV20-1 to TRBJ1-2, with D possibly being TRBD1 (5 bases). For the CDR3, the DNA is TGCAGTGCTCGCCTCAGGGAAGACTATGGCTACACCTTC. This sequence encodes CSARLREDYGYTF.